Following are 26 T cell receptor beta chains from one sample sequenced in a study of T cell responses to AZD1222 COVID-19 vaccine. The method was immunoSEQ multiplex PCR; TCRdb's version includes in-frame clones alone and lacks a portion of them. The sample has about 150,000 clones, over 75% seen once. The specimen comprised peripheral blood, sampled on day 0 of AZD1222 vaccination. These TCRs come from an adult in good health.

The chain combines TRBV12-3 or TRBV12-4 with TRBJ2-2, with D uncertain. V gave up 5 bases and J gave up 3 bases, with 4 bases separating them. The CDR3 consists of 12 residues. Here the CDR3 reads CASSLHTGELFF. The CDR3 nucleotides read TGTGCCAGCAGTCTTCACACCGGGGAGCTGTTTTTT.

The rearrangement links TRBV6-5 to TRBJ1-1; D possibly corresponds to TRBD1 (5 bases). V gave up 7 bases and J gave up 0 bases, with 12 bases separating them. Germline CDR1 reads MNHEY; CDR2 reads SVGAGI. CDR3 length: 14 amino acids. The CDR3 spells CASTLGALNTEAFF. In nucleotides, the CDR3 is TGTGCCAGCACCCTCGGGGCCCTGAACACTGAAGCTTTCTTT.

This clone is a singleton in its sample. The rearrangement joins TRBV14 to TRBJ1-1; D ambiguous. The CDR3 sequence is 15 residues long. Trimming stripped 8 bases from V and 0 bases from J, with 16 bases between. Per the germline V gene, CDR1 is SGHDN and CDR2 is FVKESK. The CDR3 here is CASQNPPVMNTEAFF. CDR3 DNA sequence: TGTGCCAGCCAAAATCCCCCAGTAATGAACACTGAAGCTTTCTTT.

The J gene is TRBJ2-3, the V gene TRBV2, with 9 nucleotides matching TRBD2. Germline V lookup: CDR1 SNHLY, CDR2 FYNNEI. With 4 bases clipped from V and 9 bases from J, the junction kept 11 bases outside the gene matches. This CDR3 has 15 residues. DNA of the CDR3: TGTGCCAGCAGTGGACTAGCGGATAGTAAGGGCACGCAGTATTTT. It translates to CASSGLADSKGTQYF.

V usage is TRBV19 and J usage is TRBJ1-1; D gene uncertain. The CDR3 runs to 14 residues. Germline values: CDR1 LNHDA, CDR2 SQIVND (reference sequence). Trimming stripped 5 bases from V and 1 base from J, with 11 bases between. CDR3 sequence (DNA): TGTGCCAGTAGTTCTCGGGCCGGGAACACTGAAGCTTTCTTT. Translated, it gives CASSSRAGNTEAFF.

This sequence joins TRBV7-9 and TRBJ1-1, with 11 nucleotides matching TRBD1. CDR3 length equals 17 residues. The germline V gene has CDR1 SEHNR and CDR2 FQNEAQ (reference sequence). With 0 bases clipped from V and 11 bases from J, the junction kept 14 bases outside the gene matches. This CDR3 is CASSLALGTGGSGSAFF. The DNA of the CDR3 is TGTGCCAGCAGCTTAGCGCTTGGGACAGGGGGATCAGGGTCGGCTTTCTTT.

The chain couples TRBV14 to TRBJ2-1, with D unresolved. This CDR3 region has 13 residues. V lost 1 base to trimming and J lost 8 bases, with 9 bases between them. CDR1 SGHDN and CDR2 FVKESK come from the germline V gene. Here the CDR3 reads CASSQVVDHEQFF. The CDR3 region has the DNA TGTGCCAGCAGCCAAGTTGTTGACCATGAGCAGTTCTTC.

CDR3 loop: CASSLTGDSTDTQYF. The CDR3 DNA reads as TGTGCCAGCAGCTTAACAGGGGATAGCACAGATACGCAGTATTTT. This chain joins TRBV5-4 and TRBJ2-3, with TRBD1 matching 7 bases. Trimming removed 2 bases from V and 0 bases from J; junction bases left unmatched: 3. Germline V CDR1 and CDR2: SGHNT, YYREEE (reference sequence). CDR3 length: 15 amino acids.

The J gene is TRBJ2-2, the V gene TRBV2, with 10 bases matching TRBD1. This CDR3 has 15 amino acids. V trimming: 6 bases; J trimming: 6 bases; junction bases outside the gene matches: 7. The germline V gene has CDR1 SNHLY and CDR2 FYNNEI. CDR3: CASRPGQGRAGELFF. The CDR3 DNA sequence: TGTGCCAGCAGGCCGGGACAGGGGAGGGCCGGGGAGCTGTTTTTT.

A single count supports this clone. The chain links TRBV6-5 to TRBJ2-1, with 8 bases aligning to TRBD2. This CDR3 is built from 15 residues. V was pared by 0 bases and J by 6 bases, with 4 bases of the junction left unmatched. Germline V lookup: CDR1 MNHEY, CDR2 SVGAGI. CDR3 coding DNA: TGTGCCAGCAGTTACTCGCGGGGGGCCAGCAATGAGCAGTTCTTC. Its translation: CASSYSRGASNEQFF.

The CDR3 protein is CASSLGRAYEQYF. DNA of the CDR3: TGTGCCAGCAGCTTGGGACGGGCCTACGAGCAGTACTTC. The rearrangement links TRBV5-6 to TRBJ2-7, with D unclear. The germline V gene has CDR1 SGHDT and CDR2 YYEEEE. Trimming stripped 0 bases from V and 2 bases from J, with 6 bases between. This CDR3 is 13 amino acids long.

V usage is TRBV18 and J usage is TRBJ2-1; D gene uncertain. Trimming stripped 3 bases from V and 0 bases from J, with 9 bases between. The CDR3 runs 15 residues. CDR1 KGHSH and CDR2 LQKENI come from the germline V gene. In DNA form, the CDR3 reads TGTGCCAGCTCACCGCCCATGAGCTCCTACAATGAGCAGTTCTTC. Its translation: CASSPPMSSYNEQFF.

V usage is TRBV5-4 and J usage is TRBJ2-7; a weak D match, TRBD2 (5 bases). V was trimmed by 0 bases and J by 2 bases, leaving 12 bases between them. The germline CDR1 and CDR2 sequences are SGHNT and YYREEE (reference sequence). CDR3 size: 15 residues. As DNA, the CDR3 is TGTGCCAGCAGCTTGGCTTCGGACGGGGCCTACGAGCAGTACTTC. Amino acid sequence: CASSLASDGAYEQYF.

For the CDR3, the DNA is TGTGCCAGCAGTCTAAAAGGGACAGGGTTGTTGGCTTACGCTTTCTTT. Translated, it gives CASSLKGTGLLAYAFF. The chain links TRBV5-8 to TRBJ1-1; 9 nucleotides align to TRBD1. Germline-derived CDR1 and CDR2 are SGHTS and YDEGEE. The V and J ends lost 5 bases and 11 bases, in that order; junction bases with no gene match: 19. The CDR3 is 16 amino acids.

This chain links TRBV6-5 with TRBJ2-3; tentative D call: TRBD2 (6 bases). Germline CDR1 and CDR2: MNHEY and SVGAGI. V was shortened by 0 bases and J by 1 base, with 11 bases between the two germline ends. The length of the CDR3 is 16 residues. The CDR3 region is CASSYSRLGGTDTQYF. The CDR3 bases are TGTGCCAGCAGTTACTCGCGACTAGGAGGCACAGATACGCAGTATTTT.

The rearrangement links TRBV7-3 to TRBJ2-3; 12 bases map to TRBD2. J was trimmed by 5 bases and V by 0 bases; bases with no gene match: 6. The CDR3 contains 17 residues. Germline-derived CDR1 and CDR2 are SGHTA and FQGTGA. The DNA of the CDR3 is TGTGCCAGCAGCTTAACCGCTACTAGCGGGGGGCAAGATACGCAGTATTTT. Residues: CASSLTATSGGQDTQYF.

The CDR3 sequence is CASSGDLSGNTIYF. The CDR3 coding sequence is TGTGCCAGCAGCGGGGACCTCTCTGGAAACACCATATATTTT. The V call is TRBV6-2 or TRBV6-3, the J call TRBJ1-3; tentative D call: TRBD1 (5 bases). V lost 6 bases and J 0 bases, leaving 9 bases between the germline ends. This CDR3 has 14 amino acids. In germline, CDR1 is MNHEY, CDR2 SVGEGT.

The V gene is TRBV9, the J gene TRBJ2-3, with TRBD2 as a possible D gene (6 bases). Germline V gives CDR1 SGDLS, CDR2 YYNGEE. V was clipped by 7 bases and J by 2 bases, with 8 bases between them. The CDR3 length is 12 residues. The CDR3 protein is CASRRDTDTQYF. The CDR3 region has the DNA TGTGCCAGCCGGCGGGACACAGATACGCAGTATTTT.

The chain links TRBV7-9 to TRBJ1-4; D is possibly TRBD1 (5 bases). Germline V lookup: CDR1 SEHNR, CDR2 FQNEAQ (reference sequence). The CDR3 has 15 residues. Trimming cost V 2 bases and J 7 bases, with 14 bases left between them. The CDR3 region has the DNA TGTGCCAGCAGCTTAAGGATTGGGACCGTTGAAAAACTGTTTTTT. Protein sequence: CASSLRIGTVEKLFF.

This clone has only one observation. The chain has TRBV14 and TRBJ2-4, with D perhaps TRBD1 (5 bases). The V gene lost 0 bases and the J gene lost 3 bases, with 9 bases spanning the gap. This CDR3 spans 15 amino acids. In germline, CDR1 is SGHDN, CDR2 FVKESK. The CDR3 sequence is CASSQDAQGKNIQYF. The CDR3 bases are TGTGCCAGCAGCCAAGACGCCCAGGGCAAAAACATTCAGTACTTC. Together with reference TRBV14 and TRBJ2-4, the CDR3 gives the full variable domain: EAGVTQFPSHSVIEKGQTVTLRCDPISGHDNLYWYRRVMGKEIKFLLHFVKESKQDESGMPNNRFLAERTGGTYSTLKVQPAELEDSGVYFCASSQDAQGKNIQYFGAGTRLSVL.

The V call is TRBV12-5, the J call TRBJ1-3; maybe TRBD1 (5 bases). V lost 2 bases to trimming and J lost 0 bases, with 14 bases between them. Germline lookup yields CDR1 LGHNT and CDR2 FRNRAP. This CDR3 is built from 17 residues. Here the CDR3 reads CASGLPSSQDSGNTIYF. CDR3 coding DNA: TGTGCTAGTGGTTTGCCCTCCTCACAGGACTCTGGAAACACCATATATTTT.

This sequence joins TRBV6-5 and TRBJ1-5, with 8 bases lining up with TRBD1. With 7 bases clipped from V and 1 base from J, the junction kept 6 bases outside the gene matches. The CDR3 is 15 residues long. Germline-derived CDR1 and CDR2 are MNHEY and SVGAGI. The CDR3 loop reads CASNPGGSSNQPQHF. The CDR3 DNA is TGTGCCAGCAACCCAGGGGGCAGCAGCAATCAGCCCCAGCATTTT.

V and J are TRBV5-1 and TRBJ1-2, with a weak D call TRBD1 (5 bases). The CDR3 is 13 residues long. The germline V gene encodes CDR1 SGHRS and CDR2 YFSETQ. V gave up 4 bases and J gave up 2 bases, with 9 bases separating them. The CDR3 sequence is CASSTRDNYGYTF. The CDR3 bases are TGCGCCAGCAGCACTAGGGACAACTATGGCTACACCTTC. Supplemented by reference TRBV5-1 and TRBJ1-2, the full variable domain reads KAGVTQTPRYLIKTRGQQVTLSCSPISGHRSVSWYQQTPGQGLQFLFEYFSETQRNKGNFPGRFSGRQFSNSRSEMNVSTLELGDSALYLCASSTRDNYGYTFGSGTRLTVV.

The chain combines TRBV5-3 with TRBJ1-3; D is perhaps TRBD1 (5 bases). TRBV5-3 is an open reading frame, and its role is uncertain. The germline V and J ends were trimmed by 4 bases and 5 bases, with 16 bases remaining between them. The CDR3 extends over 15 amino acids. CDR3 protein: CARSLRVCQRNTIYF. In DNA form, the CDR3 reads TGTGCCAGAAGCCTCAGGGTTTGTCAGCGAAACACCATATATTTT.

Comments on this clone: The junction and the germline gene differ at one end; a read error may be behind it. The genes are TRBV7-2 and TRBJ2-4; D may be TRBD1 or TRBD2 (5 bases each). The CDR3 runs to 12 residues. Germline lookup yields CDR1 SGHTA and CDR2 FQGNSA. The CDR3 protein is CASRLGRGGGYF. The CDR3 bases are TGTGCCAGCAGGTTAGGGCGAGGTGGGGGGTACTTC.

This clone was observed once. The rearrangement uses TRBV13 and TRBJ1-5, with D perhaps TRBD1 (6 bases). Germline V CDR1 and CDR2: PRHDT, FYEKMQ (reference sequence). V was clipped by 2 bases and J by 3 bases, with 11 bases between them. The CDR3 is made up of 15 amino acids. The CDR3 protein is CASSLNRANNQPQHF. The CDR3 nucleotides are TGTGCCAGCAGCTTAAACAGGGCCAACAATCAGCCCCAGCATTTT.